The rows below give T cell receptor beta chains drawn from one sample of a study of blood T cell repertoires in COVID-19. TCRdb's copy holds only in-frame clones and misses some; the assay was immunoSEQ multiplex PCR. The profile covers around 180,000 clones, with approximately 79% appearing a single time and less than 3% taken by the ten largest. Specimen: peripheral blood. These receptors were taken from an elderly woman with acute or convalescent COVID-19. The CDR3 runs from the conserved cysteine through the conserved F or W. A D gene is named only where the DNA matches it firmly. Clone size, where shown, is once, few, many, or a class for clones that have expanded.

CDR3 DNA: TGTGCCAGCAGCGTAGCTCAAGCGGGAACCACCGATGAGCAGTTCTTC
CDR3 protein: CASSVAQAGTTDEQFF
clone size: once
V gene: TRBV9
D gene: TRBD2
J gene: TRBJ2-1

CDR3 DNA: TGTGCCAGCAGTACACCGGGACAGGGAAACACCATATATTTT
CDR3 protein: CASSTPGQGNTIYF
clone size: once
V gene: TRBV6-6
D gene: TRBD1
J gene: TRBJ1-3

CDR3 DNA: TGCGCCAGCAGCTTGGTAACGGGGAAAAGCTACAATGAGCAGTTCTTC
CDR3 protein: CASSLVTGKSYNEQFF
clone size: once
V gene: TRBV5-1
D gene: -
J gene: TRBJ2-1

CDR3 DNA: TGTGCCAGCAGTCGTTCGGGGCAGGGGTTGAACACTGAAGCTTTCTTT
CDR3 protein: CASSRSGQGLNTEAFF
clone size: -
V gene: TRBV28
D gene: -
J gene: TRBJ1-1

CDR3 DNA: TGTGCCAGCAGCTTGGTAGGGGGCACCATATATTTT
CDR3 protein: CASSLVGGTIYF
clone size: -
V gene: TRBV5-8
D gene: -
J gene: TRBJ1-3

CDR3 DNA: TGTGCCAGCATCTTTGGGCCGACATCCACCTACGAGCAGTACTTC
CDR3 protein: CASIFGPTSTYEQYF
clone size: -
V gene: TRBV6-5
D gene: -
J gene: TRBJ2-7

CDR3 DNA: TGTGCCAGCAGCTCGCAGGGGACCGACACAGATACGCAGTATTTT
CDR3 protein: CASSSQGTDTDTQYF
clone size: -
V gene: TRBV28
D gene: -
J gene: TRBJ2-3

CDR3 DNA: TGTGCCAGCAGTTTATCTCGGGGACAAGAGACCCAGTACTTC
CDR3 protein: CASSLSRGQETQYF
clone size: -
V gene: TRBV27
D gene: -
J gene: TRBJ2-5

CDR3 DNA: TGTGCCAGCAGGGCGTGGGAGAGCACCGGGGAGCTGTTTTTT
CDR3 protein: CASRAWESTGELFF
clone size: once
V gene: TRBV27
D gene: -
J gene: TRBJ2-2

CDR3 DNA: TGCGCCAGCAGGTGGGCCGGGGGGAACATTCAGTACTTC
CDR3 protein: CASRWAGGNIQYF
clone size: -
V gene: TRBV5-1
D gene: TRBD2
J gene: TRBJ2-4

CDR3 DNA: TGTGCCAGCAGCTTACTCAGCGGGATAAACACCGGGGAGCTGTTTTTT
CDR3 protein: CASSLLSGINTGELFF
clone size: few
V gene: TRBV7-2
D gene: TRBD2
J gene: TRBJ2-2

CDR3 DNA: TGTGCCAGCAGTCCCACAACTAATGAAAAACTGTTTTTT
CDR3 protein: CASSPTTNEKLFF
clone size: few
V gene: TRBV28
D gene: -
J gene: TRBJ1-4

CDR3 DNA: TGTGCCAGCAGTACTCGACAGGGGGCTGGAGCTTTCTTT
CDR3 protein: CASSTRQGAGAFF
clone size: once
V gene: TRBV28
D gene: TRBD1
J gene: TRBJ1-1

CDR3 DNA: TGTGCCAGCAGCACTCGGGACAGGGGGGACTACGAGCAGTACTTC
CDR3 protein: CASSTRDRGDYEQYF
clone size: -
V gene: TRBV7-8
D gene: TRBD1
J gene: TRBJ2-7

CDR3 DNA: TGTGCCAGCTCCCTGGGGCAGGGAGGGACCGGGGAGCTGTTTTTT
CDR3 protein: CASSLGQGGTGELFF
clone size: -
V gene: TRBV2
D gene: TRBD2
J gene: TRBJ2-2

CDR3 DNA: TGTGCCAGCAGGGAGACTAGCGGGAGTGTCAATGAGCAGTTCTTC
CDR3 protein: CASRETSGSVNEQFF
clone size: few
V gene: TRBV6-4
D gene: TRBD2
J gene: TRBJ2-1

CDR3 DNA: TGTGCCACCAGCAGAGTAAAGGGAGCATATGGCTACACCTTC
CDR3 protein: CATSRVKGAYGYTF
clone size: -
V gene: TRBV15
D gene: -
J gene: TRBJ1-2

CDR3 DNA: TGTGCCAGCCGGAACGGACAGTTGTATAATTCACCCCTCCACTTT
CDR3 protein: CASRNGQLYNSPLHF
clone size: -
V gene: TRBV28
D gene: -
J gene: TRBJ1-6

CDR3 DNA: TGTGCCACCGACAGAGGCAGGGGTGGATTGGGTACTGAAGCTTTCTTT
CDR3 protein: CATDRGRGGLGTEAFF
clone size: -
V gene: TRBV10-3
D gene: -
J gene: TRBJ1-1

CDR3 DNA: TGTGCCAGTAGTATAGCCCCCTCGTCTGGCTACACCTTC
CDR3 protein: CASSIAPSSGYTF
clone size: few
V gene: TRBV19
D gene: -
J gene: TRBJ1-2

CDR3 DNA: TGTGCCAGCAGCCAAGGGCTAGCGGAATCCTACAATGAGCAGTTCTTC
CDR3 protein: CASSQGLAESYNEQFF
clone size: -
V gene: TRBV3-1/TRBV3-2
D gene: TRBD2
J gene: TRBJ2-1

CDR3 DNA: TGCGCCAGCAGCCACAGCCCTTTTCCAGATGGCGGGAGCTACTACAATGAGCAGTTCTTC
CDR3 protein: CASSHSPFPDGGSYYNEQFF
clone size: -
V gene: TRBV10-2
D gene: TRBD2
J gene: TRBJ2-1

CDR3 DNA: TGTGCCAGCAGTGAATTTGCAGGGGATGGTCAGCCCCAGCATTTT
CDR3 protein: CASSEFAGDGQPQHF
clone size: -
V gene: TRBV6-1
D gene: -
J gene: TRBJ1-5

CDR3 DNA: TGTGCCAGCAGTACGACAGGATACTACGAGCAGTACTTC
CDR3 protein: CASSTTGYYEQYF
clone size: -
V gene: TRBV27
D gene: -
J gene: TRBJ2-7

CDR3 DNA: TGTGCCAGTAGTATTATAGCGGGCAATGAGCAGTTCTTC
CDR3 protein: CASSIIAGNEQFF
clone size: -
V gene: TRBV19
D gene: TRBD2
J gene: TRBJ2-1

CDR3 DNA: TGTGCCAGCAGTTTAATGGGCTTCGCTGAAGCTTTCTTT
CDR3 protein: CASSLMGFAEAFF
clone size: few
V gene: TRBV12-3/TRBV12-4
D gene: -
J gene: TRBJ1-1